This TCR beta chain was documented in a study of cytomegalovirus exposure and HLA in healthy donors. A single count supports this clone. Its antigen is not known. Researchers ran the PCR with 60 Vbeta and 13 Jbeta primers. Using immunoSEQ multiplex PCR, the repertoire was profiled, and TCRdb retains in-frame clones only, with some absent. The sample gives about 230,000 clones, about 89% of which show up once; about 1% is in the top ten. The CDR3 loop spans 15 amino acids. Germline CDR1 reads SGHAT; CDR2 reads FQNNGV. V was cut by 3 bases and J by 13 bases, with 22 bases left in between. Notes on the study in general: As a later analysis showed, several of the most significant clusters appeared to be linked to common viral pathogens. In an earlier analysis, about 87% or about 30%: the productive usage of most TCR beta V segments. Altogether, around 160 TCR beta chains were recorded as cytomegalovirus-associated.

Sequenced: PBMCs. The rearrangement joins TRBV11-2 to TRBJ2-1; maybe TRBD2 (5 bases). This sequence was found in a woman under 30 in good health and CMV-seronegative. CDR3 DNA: TGTGCCAGCAGCTTGGATGTTATTTTACTCGGGATCCAGTTCTTC. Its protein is CASSLDVILLGIQFF. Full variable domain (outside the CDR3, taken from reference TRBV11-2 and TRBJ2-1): EAGVAQSPRYKIIEKRQSVAFWCNPISGHATLYWYQQILGQGPKLLIQFQNNGVVDDSQLPKDRFSAERLKGVDSTLKIQPAKLEDSAVYLCASSLDVILLGIQFFGPGTRLTVL.